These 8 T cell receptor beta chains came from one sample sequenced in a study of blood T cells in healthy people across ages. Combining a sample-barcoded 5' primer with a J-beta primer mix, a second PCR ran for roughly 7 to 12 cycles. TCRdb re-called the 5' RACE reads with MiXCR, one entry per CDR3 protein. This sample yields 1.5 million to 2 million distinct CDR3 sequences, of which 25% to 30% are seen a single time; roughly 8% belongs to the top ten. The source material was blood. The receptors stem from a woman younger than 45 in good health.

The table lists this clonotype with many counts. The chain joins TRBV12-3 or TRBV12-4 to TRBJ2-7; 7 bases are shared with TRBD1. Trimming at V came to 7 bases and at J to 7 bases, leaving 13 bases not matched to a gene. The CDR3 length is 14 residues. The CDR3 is CASIPSTGSGEQYF. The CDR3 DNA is TGTGCCAGCATTCCATCGACAGGGTCCGGGGAGCAGTACTTC.

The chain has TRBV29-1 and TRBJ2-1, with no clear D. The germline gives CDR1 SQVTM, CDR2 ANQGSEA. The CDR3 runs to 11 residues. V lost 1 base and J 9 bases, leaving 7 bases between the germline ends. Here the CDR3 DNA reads TGCAGCGTTGAAGGAAACGGTGAGCAGTTCTTC. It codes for CSVEGNGEQFF.

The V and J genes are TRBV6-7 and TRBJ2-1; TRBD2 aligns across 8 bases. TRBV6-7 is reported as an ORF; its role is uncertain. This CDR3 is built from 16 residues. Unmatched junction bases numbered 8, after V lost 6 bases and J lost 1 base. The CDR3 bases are TGTGCCAGCAGCCACTGGCGGGAGGTGTCCTACAATGAGCAGTTCTTC. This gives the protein CASSHWREVSYNEQFF.

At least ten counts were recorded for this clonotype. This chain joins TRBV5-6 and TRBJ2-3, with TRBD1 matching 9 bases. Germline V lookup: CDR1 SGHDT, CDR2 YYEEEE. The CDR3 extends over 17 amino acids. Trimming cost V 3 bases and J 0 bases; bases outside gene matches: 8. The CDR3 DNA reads TGTGCCAGCAGCTATTGGACAGGGGCCGTGAGCACAGATACGCAGTATTTT. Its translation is CASSYWTGAVSTDTQYF. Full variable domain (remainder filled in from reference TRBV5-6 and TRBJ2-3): DAGVTQSPTHLIKTRGQQVTLRCSPKSGHDTVSWYQQALGQGPQFIFQYYEEEERQRGNFPDRFSGHQFPNYSSELNVNALLLGDSALYLCASSYWTGAVSTDTQYFGPGTRLTVL.

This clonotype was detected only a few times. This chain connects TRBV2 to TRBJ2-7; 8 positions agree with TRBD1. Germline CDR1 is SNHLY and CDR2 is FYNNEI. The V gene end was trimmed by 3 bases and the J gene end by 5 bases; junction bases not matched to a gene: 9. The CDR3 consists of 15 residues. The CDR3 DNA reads TGTGCCAGCAGTGAGAGTGGACAGGGTGGTCACGAGCAGTACTTC. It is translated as CASSESGQGGHEQYF. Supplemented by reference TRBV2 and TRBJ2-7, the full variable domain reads EPEVTQTPSHQVTQMGQEVILRCVPISNHLYFYWYRQILGQKVEFLVSFYNNEISEKSEIFDDQFSVERPDGSNFTLKIRSTKLEDSAMYFCASSESGQGGHEQYFGPGTRLTVT.

For the CDR3, the DNA is TGTGCCAGGTTCAGGGCGCAAGAGACCCAGTACTTC. This translates into CARFRAQETQYF. The chain combines TRBV5-5 with TRBJ2-5, with D possibly being TRBD1 (5 bases). This CDR3 has 12 residues. V dropped 8 bases and J dropped 2 bases, with 10 bases sitting between them. Germline CDR1 and CDR2: SGHKS and YYEKEE (reference sequence). Full variable domain (remainder filled in from reference TRBV5-5 and TRBJ2-5): DAGVTQSPTHLIKTRGQQVTLRCSPISGHKSVSWYQQVLGQGPQFIFQYYEKEERGRGNFPDRFSARQFPNYSSELNVNALLLGDSALYLCARFRAQETQYFGPGTRLLVL.

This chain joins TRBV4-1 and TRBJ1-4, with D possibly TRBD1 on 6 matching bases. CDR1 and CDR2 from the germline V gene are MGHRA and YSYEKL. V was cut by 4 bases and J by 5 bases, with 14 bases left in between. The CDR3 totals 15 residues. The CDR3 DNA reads TGCGCCAGCAGCCCGCTCGGGACAAACAATGAAAAACTGTTTTTT. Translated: CASSPLGTNNEKLFF.

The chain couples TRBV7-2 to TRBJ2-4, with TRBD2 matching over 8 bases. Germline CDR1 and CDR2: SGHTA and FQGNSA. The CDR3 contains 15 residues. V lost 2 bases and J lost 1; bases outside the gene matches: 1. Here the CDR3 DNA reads TGTGCCAGCAGCTTAAAGCGGGAGGCCAAAAACATTCAGTACTTC. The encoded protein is CASSLKREAKNIQYF.